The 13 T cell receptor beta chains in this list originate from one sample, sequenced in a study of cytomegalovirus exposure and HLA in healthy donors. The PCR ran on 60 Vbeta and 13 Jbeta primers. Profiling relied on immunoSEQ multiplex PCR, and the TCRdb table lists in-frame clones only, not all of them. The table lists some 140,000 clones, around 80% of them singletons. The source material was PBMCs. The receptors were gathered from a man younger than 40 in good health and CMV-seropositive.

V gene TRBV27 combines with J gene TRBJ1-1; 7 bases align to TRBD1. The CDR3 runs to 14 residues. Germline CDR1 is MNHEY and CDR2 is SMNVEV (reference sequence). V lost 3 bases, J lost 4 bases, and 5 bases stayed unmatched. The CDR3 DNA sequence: TGTGCCAGCAGTTTCGGACAGGCAGGCACTGAAGCTTTCTTT. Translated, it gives CASSFGQAGTEAFF.

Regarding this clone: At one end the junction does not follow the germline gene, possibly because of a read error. The CDR3 DNA sequence: TGTTCCAGCAGCCAGGGATTCGGCGAGCAGTACTTC. It translates to CSSSQGFGEQYF. The V and J genes are TRBV7-9 and TRBJ2-7; D might be TRBD1 (5 bases). CDR1 SEHNR and CDR2 FQNEAQ come from the germline V gene (reference sequence). The CDR3 has 12 amino acids.

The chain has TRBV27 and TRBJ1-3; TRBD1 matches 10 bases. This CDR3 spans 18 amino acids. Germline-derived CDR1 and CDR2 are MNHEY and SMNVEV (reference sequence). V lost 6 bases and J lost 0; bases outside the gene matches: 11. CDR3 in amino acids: CASSKTGQGYRSGNTIYF. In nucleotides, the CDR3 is TGTGCCAGCAGCAAGACGGGACAGGGGTACCGCTCTGGAAACACCATATATTTT.

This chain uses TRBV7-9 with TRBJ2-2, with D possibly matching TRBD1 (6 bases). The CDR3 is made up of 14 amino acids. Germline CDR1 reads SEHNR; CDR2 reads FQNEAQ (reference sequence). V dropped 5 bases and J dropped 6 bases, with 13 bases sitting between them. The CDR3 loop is CASSRTEGAGELFF. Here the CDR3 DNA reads TGTGCCAGCAGCCGTACAGAGGGGGCCGGGGAGCTGTTTTTT.

This CDR3 is CASSEQGYGYTF. In nucleotides, the CDR3 is TGTGCCAGCAGTGAACAGGGGTATGGCTACACCTTC. The chain employs TRBV2 and TRBJ1-2; TRBD1 might be the D (6 bases). CDR3 length: 12 residues. The germline CDR1 and CDR2 sequences are SNHLY and FYNNEI. Trimming left V 2 bases short and J 5 bases short, with 6 bases between.

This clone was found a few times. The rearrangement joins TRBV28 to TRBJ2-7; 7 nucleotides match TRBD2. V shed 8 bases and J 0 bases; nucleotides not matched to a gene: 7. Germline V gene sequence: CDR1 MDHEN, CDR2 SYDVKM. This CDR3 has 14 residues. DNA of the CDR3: TGTGCCAGCGACGGAGGCGGGAGCTCCTACGAGCAGTACTTC. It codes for CASDGGGSSYEQYF.

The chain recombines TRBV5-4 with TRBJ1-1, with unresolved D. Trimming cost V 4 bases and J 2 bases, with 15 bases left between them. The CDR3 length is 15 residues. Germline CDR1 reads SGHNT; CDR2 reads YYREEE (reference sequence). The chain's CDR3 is CASSGRPGSNTEAFF. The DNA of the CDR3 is TGTGCCAGCAGCGGGAGACCGGGTTCTAACACTGAAGCTTTCTTT.

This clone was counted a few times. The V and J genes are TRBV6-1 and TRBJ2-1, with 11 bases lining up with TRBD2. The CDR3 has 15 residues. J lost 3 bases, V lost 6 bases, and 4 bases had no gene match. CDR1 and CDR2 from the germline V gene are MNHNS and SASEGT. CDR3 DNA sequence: TGTGCCAGCAGAGTAGGACTAGCGGGCTACAATGAGCAGTTCTTC. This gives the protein CASRVGLAGYNEQFF.

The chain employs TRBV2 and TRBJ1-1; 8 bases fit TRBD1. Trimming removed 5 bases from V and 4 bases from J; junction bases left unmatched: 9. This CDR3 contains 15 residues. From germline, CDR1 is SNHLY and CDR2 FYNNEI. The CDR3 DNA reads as TGTGCCAGCAGTCCAGACAGGGGTCGGGGCACTGAAGCTTTCTTT. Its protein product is CASSPDRGRGTEAFF.

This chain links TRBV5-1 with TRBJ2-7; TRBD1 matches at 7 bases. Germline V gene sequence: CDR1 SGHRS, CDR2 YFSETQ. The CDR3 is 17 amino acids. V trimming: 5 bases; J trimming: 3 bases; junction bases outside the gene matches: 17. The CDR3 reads CASSPRPRTGHDYEQYF. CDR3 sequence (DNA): TGCGCCAGCAGTCCTCGCCCAAGGACAGGCCACGACTACGAGCAGTACTTC.

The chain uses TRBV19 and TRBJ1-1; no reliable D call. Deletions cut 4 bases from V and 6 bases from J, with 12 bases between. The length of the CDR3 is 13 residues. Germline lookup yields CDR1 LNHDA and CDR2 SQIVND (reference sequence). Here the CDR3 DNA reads TGTGCCAGTAGTACCGCAGGCGTCCCTGAAGCTTTCTTT. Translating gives CASSTAGVPEAFF. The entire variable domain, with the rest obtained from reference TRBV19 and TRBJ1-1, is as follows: DGGITQSPKYLFRKEGQNVTLSCEQNLNHDAMYWYRQDPGQGLRLIYYSQIVNDFQKGDIAEGYSVSREKKESFPLTVTSAQKNPTAFYLCASSTAGVPEAFFGQGTRLTVV.

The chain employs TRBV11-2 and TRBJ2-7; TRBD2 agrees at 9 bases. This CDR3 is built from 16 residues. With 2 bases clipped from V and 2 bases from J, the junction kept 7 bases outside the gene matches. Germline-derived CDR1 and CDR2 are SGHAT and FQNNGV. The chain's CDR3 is CASSLYRGRDTYEQYF. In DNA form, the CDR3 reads TGTGCCAGCAGCTTATATCGCGGGAGGGATACCTACGAGCAGTACTTC.

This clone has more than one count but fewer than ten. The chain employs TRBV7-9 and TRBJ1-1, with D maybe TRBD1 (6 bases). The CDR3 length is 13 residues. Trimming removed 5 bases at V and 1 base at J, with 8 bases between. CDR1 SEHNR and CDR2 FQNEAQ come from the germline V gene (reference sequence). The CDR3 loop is CASSAQGNTEAFF. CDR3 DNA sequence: TGTGCCAGCAGCGCACAGGGGAACACTGAAGCTTTCTTT. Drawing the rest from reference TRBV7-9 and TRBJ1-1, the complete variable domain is DTGVSQNPRHKITKRGQNVTFRCDPISEHNRLYWYRQTLGQGPEFLTYFQNEAQLEKSRLLSDRFSAERPKGSFSTLEIQRTEQGDSAMYLCASSAQGNTEAFFGQGTRLTVV.